This record looks at one TCR beta chain sequence and its context. As yet, its antigen is unknown. The repertoire was sequenced with immunoSEQ multiplex PCR; TCRdb's copy has only in-frame clones and lacks some. The sample carries fewer than 35,000 clones, over 80% recorded once. This sample is drawn from a study of T cells in narcolepsy. Study-wide context: Healthy controls were enrolled alongside patients with narcolepsy type 1 or type 2.

The CDR3 extends over 13 amino acids. Germline loops: CDR1 SGHKS, CDR2 YYEKEE (reference sequence). Trimming removed 2 bases from V and 1 base from J, with 6 bases in between. General study points: HCRT-specific and TRIB2-specific autoreactive clonotypes appeared among same-patient CSF and blood CD4+ clonotypes. Healthy controls reportedly lacked the autoreactive clonotypes serially found in patients' blood.

The V gene is TRBV5-5, the J gene TRBJ1-1; D gene ambiguous. The TCR comes from a human donor with narcolepsy. The sequenced sample consisted of CD45RA- memory CD4+ T cells from PBMCs. The CDR3 DNA reads as TGTGCCAGCAGCTTTTGGGGGAACACTGAAGCTTTCTTT. Translated: CASSFWGNTEAFF.